This record concerns one T cell receptor (beta chain) sequence. Its matching antigen is unknown. The germline gives CDR1 SGHTA, CDR2 FQGTGA. The CDR3 length is 16 residues. The ends lost 2 bases at V and 8 bases at J; junction bases unmatched: 11. The use of a sample-barcoded 5' primer and a J-beta primer mix characterized a second PCR of roughly 6 to 12 cycles. TCRdb re-called the 5' RACE reads with MiXCR, one entry per CDR3 protein. Of hundreds of thousands of distinct CDR3 sequences detected, around 24% appear once; the ten largest clones hold roughly 10%. Individuals who donated were healthy Caucasians from Russia aged about 6 to 90. The sample comes from a study of blood T cells in healthy people across ages. Study observations and caveats: Not knowing donor CMV status may have confounded expanded clonotype changes.

These data were also reused for a study on T cells of mothers and their children. That work states: It was related mother-child pairs that showed slightly higher overlap than unrelated pairs, without reaching significance.

This sequence was found in a boy aged 5-17 years in good health. The specimen was blood. The chain joins TRBV7-3 to TRBJ2-1; 8 bases agree with TRBD2. The CDR3 loop reads CASSLSGTRRPDEQFF. The DNA for the CDR3 is TGTGCCAGCAGCTTATCCGGGACTAGGAGGCCTGATGAGCAGTTCTTC.